This paragraph covers one T cell receptor beta chain sequence. The antigen is not known. The assay was immunoSEQ multiplex PCR, and TCRdb's table has in-frame clones only and misses some. The data show 120,000 or so clones, about 90% seen once. This sample was included in a study of T cell responses to AZD1222 COVID-19 vaccine. The length of the CDR3 is 16 residues. CDR1 SGHRS and CDR2 YFSETQ come from the germline V gene. The V gene end was trimmed by 0 bases and the J gene end by 5 bases; junction bases not matched to a gene: 7. Study outcomes and limitations: Sampling captured repertoires only after the peak T cell response.

The sequenced sample was peripheral blood, obtained on day 0 of MenACWY control vaccination. The V and J genes are TRBV5-1 and TRBJ2-7, with 11 nucleotides matching TRBD2. The clonotype originates from an adult in good health. CDR3 sequence (DNA): TGCGCCAGCAGCTTGGGGGCACTAGCGGGAGTTGACGAGCAGTACTTC. The encoded protein is CASSLGALAGVDEQYF.